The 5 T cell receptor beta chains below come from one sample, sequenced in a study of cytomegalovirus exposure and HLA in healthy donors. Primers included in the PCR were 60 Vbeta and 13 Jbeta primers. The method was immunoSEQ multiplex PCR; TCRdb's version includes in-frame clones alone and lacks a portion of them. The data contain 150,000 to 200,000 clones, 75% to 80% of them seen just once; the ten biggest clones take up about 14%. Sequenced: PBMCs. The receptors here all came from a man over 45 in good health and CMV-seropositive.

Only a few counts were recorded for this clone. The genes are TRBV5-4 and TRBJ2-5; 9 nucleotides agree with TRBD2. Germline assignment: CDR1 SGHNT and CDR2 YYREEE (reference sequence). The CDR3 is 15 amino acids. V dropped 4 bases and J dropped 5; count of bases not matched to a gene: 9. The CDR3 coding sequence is TGTGCCAGCAGCCCGGCCCTAACTAGCGGGGAGACCCAGTACTTC. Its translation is CASSPALTSGETQYF.

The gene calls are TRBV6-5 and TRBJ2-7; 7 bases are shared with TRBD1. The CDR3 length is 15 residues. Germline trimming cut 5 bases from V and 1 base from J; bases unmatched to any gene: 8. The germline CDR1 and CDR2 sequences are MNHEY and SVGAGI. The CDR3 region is CASSITGQMSYEQYF. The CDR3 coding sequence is TGTGCCAGCAGTATAACGGGACAGATGTCCTACGAGCAGTACTTC.

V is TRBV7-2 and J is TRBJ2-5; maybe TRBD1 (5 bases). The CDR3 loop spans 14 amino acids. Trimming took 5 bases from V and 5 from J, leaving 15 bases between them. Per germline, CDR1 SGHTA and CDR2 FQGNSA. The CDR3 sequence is CASSTGPSGETQYF. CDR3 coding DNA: TGTGCCAGCAGCACCGGACCCTCAGGGGAGACCCAGTACTTC.

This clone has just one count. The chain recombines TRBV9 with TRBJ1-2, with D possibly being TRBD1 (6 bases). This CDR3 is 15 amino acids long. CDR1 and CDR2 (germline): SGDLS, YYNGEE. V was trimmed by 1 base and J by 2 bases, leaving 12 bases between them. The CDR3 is CASSVNPTGNYGYTF. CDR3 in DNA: TGTGCCAGCAGCGTAAATCCTACAGGGAACTATGGCTACACCTTC. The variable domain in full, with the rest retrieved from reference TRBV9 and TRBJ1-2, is DSGVTQTPKHLITATGQRVTLRCSPRSGDLSVYWYQQSLDQGLQFLIQYYNGEERAKGNILERFSAQQFPDLHSELNLSSLELGDSALYFCASSVNPTGNYGYTFGSGTRLTVV.

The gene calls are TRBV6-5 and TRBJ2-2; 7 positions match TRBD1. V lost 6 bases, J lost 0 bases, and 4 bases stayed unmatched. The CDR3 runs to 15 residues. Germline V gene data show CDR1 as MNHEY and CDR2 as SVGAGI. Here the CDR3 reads CASSRDRANTGELFF. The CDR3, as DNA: TGTGCCAGCAGCCGGGACAGAGCGAACACCGGGGAGCTGTTTTTT.